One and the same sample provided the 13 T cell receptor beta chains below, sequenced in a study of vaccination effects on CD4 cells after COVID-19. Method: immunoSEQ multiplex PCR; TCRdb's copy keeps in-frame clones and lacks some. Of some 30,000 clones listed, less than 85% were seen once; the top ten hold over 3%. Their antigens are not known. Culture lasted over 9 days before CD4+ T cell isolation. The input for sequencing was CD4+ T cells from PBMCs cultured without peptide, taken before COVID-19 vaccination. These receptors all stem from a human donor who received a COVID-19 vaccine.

The CDR3 nucleotides are TGTGCCAGCAGTCCATCCGGGACACAGTATTCACCCCTCCACTTT. Its translation: CASSPSGTQYSPLHF. The chain combines TRBV5-8 with TRBJ1-6; D might be TRBD1 (6 bases). The V gene's germline CDR1 is SGHTS and CDR2 YDEGEE. Trimming stripped 5 bases from V and 8 bases from J, with 17 bases between. The CDR3 sequence is 15 residues long.

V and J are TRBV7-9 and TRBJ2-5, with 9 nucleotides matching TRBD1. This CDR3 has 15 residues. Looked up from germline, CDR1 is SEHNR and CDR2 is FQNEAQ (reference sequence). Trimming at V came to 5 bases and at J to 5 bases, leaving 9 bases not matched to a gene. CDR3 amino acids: CASSQGDREEETQYF. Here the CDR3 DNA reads TGTGCCAGCAGCCAAGGGGACAGGGAGGAGGAGACCCAGTACTTC.

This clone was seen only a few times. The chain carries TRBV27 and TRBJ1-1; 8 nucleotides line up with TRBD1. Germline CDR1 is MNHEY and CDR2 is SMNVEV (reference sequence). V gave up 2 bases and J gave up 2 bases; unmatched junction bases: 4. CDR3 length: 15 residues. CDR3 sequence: CASSLTGQGNTEAFF. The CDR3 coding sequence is TGTGCCAGCAGTTTAACCGGACAGGGAAACACTGAAGCTTTCTTT.

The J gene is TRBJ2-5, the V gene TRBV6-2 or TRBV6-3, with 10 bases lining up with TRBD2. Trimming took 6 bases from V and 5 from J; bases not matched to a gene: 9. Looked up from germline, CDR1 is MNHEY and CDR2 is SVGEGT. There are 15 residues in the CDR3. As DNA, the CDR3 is TGTGCCAGCAGCTTGATTAGCGGGGGGCAGGAGACCCAGTACTTC. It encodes CASSLISGGQETQYF.

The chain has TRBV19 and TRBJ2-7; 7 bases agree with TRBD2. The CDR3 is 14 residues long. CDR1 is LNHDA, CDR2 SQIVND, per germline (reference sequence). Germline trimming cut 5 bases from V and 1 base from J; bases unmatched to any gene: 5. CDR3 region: CASSAGDGSYEQYF. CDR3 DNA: TGTGCCAGTAGTGCGGGGGACGGATCCTACGAGCAGTACTTC.

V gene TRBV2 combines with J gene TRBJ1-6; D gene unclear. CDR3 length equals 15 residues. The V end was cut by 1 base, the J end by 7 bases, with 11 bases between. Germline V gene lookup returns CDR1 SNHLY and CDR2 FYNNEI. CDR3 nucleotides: TGTGCCAGCAGTGAAGTGAGGGCACGCAATTCACCCCTCCACTTT. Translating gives CASSEVRARNSPLHF.

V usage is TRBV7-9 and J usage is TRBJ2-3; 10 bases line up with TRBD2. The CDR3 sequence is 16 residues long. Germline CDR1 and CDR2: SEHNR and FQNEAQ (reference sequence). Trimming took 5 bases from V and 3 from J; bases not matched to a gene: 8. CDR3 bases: TGTGCCAGCAGCCTCCTAGCGGGAGTGGAGACAGATACGCAGTATTTT. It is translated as CASSLLAGVETDTQYF.

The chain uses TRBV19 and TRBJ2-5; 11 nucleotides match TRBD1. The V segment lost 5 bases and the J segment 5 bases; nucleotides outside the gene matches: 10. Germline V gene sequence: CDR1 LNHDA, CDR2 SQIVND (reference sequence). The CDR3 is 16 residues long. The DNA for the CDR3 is TGTGCCAGTAGTCCCCTAGGGACAGGGGGAGGGGAGACCCAGTACTTC. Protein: CASSPLGTGGGETQYF.

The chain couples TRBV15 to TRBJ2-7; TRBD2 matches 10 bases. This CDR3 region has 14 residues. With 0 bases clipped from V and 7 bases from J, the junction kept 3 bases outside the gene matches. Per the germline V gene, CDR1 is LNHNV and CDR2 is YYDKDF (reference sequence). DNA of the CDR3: TGTGCCACCAGCAGAGATGCTAGCGGGAGAGAGCAGTACTTC. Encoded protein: CATSRDASGREQYF.

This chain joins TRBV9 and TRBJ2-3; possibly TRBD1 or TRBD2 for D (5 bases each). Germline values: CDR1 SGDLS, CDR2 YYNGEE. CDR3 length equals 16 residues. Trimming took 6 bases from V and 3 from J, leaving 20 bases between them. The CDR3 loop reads CASNTPRGLGTDTQYF. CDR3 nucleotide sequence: TGTGCCAGCAACACACCCCGGGGCTTGGGGACAGATACGCAGTATTTT.

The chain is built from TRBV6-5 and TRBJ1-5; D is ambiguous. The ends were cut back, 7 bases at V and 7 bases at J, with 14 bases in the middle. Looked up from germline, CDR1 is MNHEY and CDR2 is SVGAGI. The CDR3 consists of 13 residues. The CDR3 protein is CASTTLVGQPQHF. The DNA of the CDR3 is TGTGCCAGCACCACTTTGGTGGGGCAGCCCCAGCATTTT.

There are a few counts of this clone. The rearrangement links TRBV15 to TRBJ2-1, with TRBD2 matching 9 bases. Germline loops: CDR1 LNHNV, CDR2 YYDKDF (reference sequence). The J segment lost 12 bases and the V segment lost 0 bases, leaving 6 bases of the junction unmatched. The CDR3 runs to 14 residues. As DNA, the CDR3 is TGTGCCACCAGCAGAGAGGTAGCGGGAGAGGGGCAGTTCTTC. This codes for CATSREVAGEGQFF.

The CDR3 is CASSPQGPISGNTIYF. The CDR3 DNA reads TGCGCCAGCAGCCCCCAGGGGCCTATCTCTGGAAACACCATATATTTT. The rearrangement uses TRBV5-1 and TRBJ1-3, with D perhaps matching TRBD1 (6 bases). Germline CDR1 SGHRS, CDR2 YFSETQ. With 4 bases removed from V and 0 bases from J, the gap between germline ends came to 14 bases. The CDR3 sequence is 16 residues long.